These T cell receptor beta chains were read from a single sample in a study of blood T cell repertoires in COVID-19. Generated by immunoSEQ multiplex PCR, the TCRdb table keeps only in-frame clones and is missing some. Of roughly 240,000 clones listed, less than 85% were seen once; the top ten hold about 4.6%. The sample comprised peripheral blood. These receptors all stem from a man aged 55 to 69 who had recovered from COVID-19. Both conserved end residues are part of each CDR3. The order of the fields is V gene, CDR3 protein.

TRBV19 CASSILGSFTDTQYF
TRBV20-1 CSASGTGINYGYTF
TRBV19 CASSKSGDNQPQHF
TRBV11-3 CASSPTGDTQYF
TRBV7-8 CASSSFTGTGGIDNEQFF
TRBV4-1 CASSQGDRGSYEQYF
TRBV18 CASSPGQGDTGELFF
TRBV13 CASSLGRGNQPQHF
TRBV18 CASSSGQANYGYTF
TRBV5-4 CASSRDRVSTDTQYF
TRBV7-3 CASSPNPPSALTVEQFF
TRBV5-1 CASSWGSRSSYNEQFF
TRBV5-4 CASSSRGAGEKLFF
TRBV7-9 CASRADWANNEQFF
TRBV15 CATSRAGGRQPQHF
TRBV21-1 CASSKVRDRNTGELFF
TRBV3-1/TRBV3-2 CASSQRTGRGNTEAFF
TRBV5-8 CASSPGTGSSLDTQYF
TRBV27 CASSTDRRYGYTF
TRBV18 CASSRVHSRTNEKLFF